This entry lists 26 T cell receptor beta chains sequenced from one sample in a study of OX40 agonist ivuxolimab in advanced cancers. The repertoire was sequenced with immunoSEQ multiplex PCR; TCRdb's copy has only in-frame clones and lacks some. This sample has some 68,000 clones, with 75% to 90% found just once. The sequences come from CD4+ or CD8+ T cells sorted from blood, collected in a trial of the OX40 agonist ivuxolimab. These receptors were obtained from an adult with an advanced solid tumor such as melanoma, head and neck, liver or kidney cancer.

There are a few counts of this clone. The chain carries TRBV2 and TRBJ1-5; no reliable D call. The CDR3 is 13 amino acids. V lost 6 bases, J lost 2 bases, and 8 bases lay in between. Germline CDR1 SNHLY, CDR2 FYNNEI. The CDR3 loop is CASRGWGNQPQHF. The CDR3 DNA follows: TGTGCCAGCAGGGGCTGGGGCAATCAGCCCCAGCATTTT.

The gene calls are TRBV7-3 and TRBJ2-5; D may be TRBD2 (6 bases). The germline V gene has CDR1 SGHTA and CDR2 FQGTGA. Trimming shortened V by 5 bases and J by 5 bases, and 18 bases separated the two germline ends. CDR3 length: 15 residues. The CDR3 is CASSQDGGVSETQYF. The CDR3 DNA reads TGTGCCAGCAGCCAAGATGGCGGGGTCTCGGAGACCCAGTACTTC.

The DNA for the CDR3 is TGTGCCACCATAGGGCAGGACCAAGAGACCCAGTACTTC. It specifies CATIGQDQETQYF. The genes are TRBV10-3 and TRBJ2-5; D gene uncertain. Germline V gene sequence: CDR1 ENHRY, CDR2 SYGVKD. V dropped 10 bases and J dropped 0 bases, with 12 bases sitting between them. CDR3 length: 13 amino acids.

For the CDR3, the DNA is TGTGCCAGTAGTATAGTGGGGCAGGGAAGGAATACGCAGTATTTT. Amino acid sequence: CASSIVGQGRNTQYF. This chain connects TRBV19 to TRBJ2-3; TRBD1 might be the D (5 bases). The germline CDR1 and CDR2 sequences are LNHDA and SQIVND (reference sequence). This CDR3 spans 15 amino acids. Trimming took 1 base from V and 7 from J, leaving 15 bases between them.

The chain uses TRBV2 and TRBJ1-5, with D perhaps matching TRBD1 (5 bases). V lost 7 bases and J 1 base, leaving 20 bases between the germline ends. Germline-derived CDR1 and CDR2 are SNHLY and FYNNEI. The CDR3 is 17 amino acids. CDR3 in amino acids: CASTMWGGGGSNQPQHF. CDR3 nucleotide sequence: TGTGCCAGCACCATGTGGGGTGGGGGAGGGAGCAATCAGCCCCAGCATTTT.

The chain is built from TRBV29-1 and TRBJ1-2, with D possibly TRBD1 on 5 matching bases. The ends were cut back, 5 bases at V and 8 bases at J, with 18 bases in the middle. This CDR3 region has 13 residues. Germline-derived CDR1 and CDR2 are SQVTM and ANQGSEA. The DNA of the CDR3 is TGCAGCGTTAAGAGGCAGGGAGTAGAGGGCTACACCTTC. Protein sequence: CSVKRQGVEGYTF.

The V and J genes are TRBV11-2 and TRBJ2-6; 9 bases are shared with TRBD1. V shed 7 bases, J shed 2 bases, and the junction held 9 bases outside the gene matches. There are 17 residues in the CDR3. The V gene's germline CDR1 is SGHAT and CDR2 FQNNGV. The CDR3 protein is CASKGQGRRTGANVLTF. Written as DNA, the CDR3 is TGTGCCAGCAAAGGACAGGGGCGCCGAACTGGGGCCAACGTCCTGACTTTC. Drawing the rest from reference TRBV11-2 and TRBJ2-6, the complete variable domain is EAGVAQSPRYKIIEKRQSVAFWCNPISGHATLYWYQQILGQGPKLLIQFQNNGVVDDSQLPKDRFSAERLKGVDSTLKIQPAKLEDSAVYLCASKGQGRRTGANVLTFGAGSRLTVL.

The CDR3 loop reads CASSRSAGVGNTQYF. The DNA for the CDR3 is TGTGCCAGCAGCAGGTCAGCGGGAGTAGGAAATACGCAGTATTTT. The V gene is TRBV2, the J gene TRBJ2-3, with TRBD2 identical over 8 bases. The V segment lost 6 bases and the J segment 7 bases; nucleotides outside the gene matches: 12. The CDR3 extends over 15 amino acids. Germline values: CDR1 SNHLY, CDR2 FYNNEI.

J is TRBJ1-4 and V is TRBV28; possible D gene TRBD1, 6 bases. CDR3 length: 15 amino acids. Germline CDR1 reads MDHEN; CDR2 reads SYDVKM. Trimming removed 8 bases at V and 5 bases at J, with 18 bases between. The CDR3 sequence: CASSSVGAGNEKLFF. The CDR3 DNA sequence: TGTGCCAGCTCGAGTGTGGGGGCCGGCAATGAAAAACTGTTTTTT.

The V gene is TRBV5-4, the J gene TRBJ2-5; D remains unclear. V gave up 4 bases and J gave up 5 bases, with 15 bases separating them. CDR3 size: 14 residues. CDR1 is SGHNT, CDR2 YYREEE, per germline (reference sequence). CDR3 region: CASSTRALGETQYF. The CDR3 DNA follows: TGTGCCAGCAGCACCCGGGCCTTGGGTGAGACCCAGTACTTC.

CDR3 DNA sequence: TGTGCCAGCAGTTGGCCCGGGGGGGGCAGCTCCTACGAGCAGTACTTC. As protein: CASSWPGGGSSYEQYF. V usage is TRBV2 and J usage is TRBJ2-7, with TRBD2 matching 8 bases. This CDR3 is built from 16 residues. V lost 5 bases to trimming and J lost 0 bases; unmatched junction nucleotides: 9. The germline V gene encodes CDR1 SNHLY and CDR2 FYNNEI.

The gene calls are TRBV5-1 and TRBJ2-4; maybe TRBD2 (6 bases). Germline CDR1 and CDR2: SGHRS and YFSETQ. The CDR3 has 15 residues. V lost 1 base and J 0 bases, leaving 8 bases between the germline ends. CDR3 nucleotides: TGCGCCAGCAGCTTGTCAGCGGGAGCCAAAAACATTCAGTACTTC. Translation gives CASSLSAGAKNIQYF.

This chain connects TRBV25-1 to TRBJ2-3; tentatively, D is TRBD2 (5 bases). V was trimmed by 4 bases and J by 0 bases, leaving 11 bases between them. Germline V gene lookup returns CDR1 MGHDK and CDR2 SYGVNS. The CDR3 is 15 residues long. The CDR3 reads CASSGPSGSTDTQYF. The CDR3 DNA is TGTGCCAGCAGTGGCCCATCGGGGAGCACAGATACGCAGTATTTT.

The CDR3 loop is CASSIAGTSGQDTQYF. The CDR3 nucleotides are TGTGCCAGTAGTATCGCCGGGACTAGCGGGCAAGATACGCAGTATTTT. The V call is TRBV19, the J call TRBJ2-3, with 12 bases matching TRBD2. Germline V gene lookup returns CDR1 LNHDA and CDR2 SQIVND (reference sequence). Trimming removed 3 bases from V and 5 bases from J; junction bases left unmatched: 6. The CDR3 has 16 residues. Full variable domain (outside the CDR3, taken from reference TRBV19 and TRBJ2-3): DGGITQSPKYLFRKEGQNVTLSCEQNLNHDAMYWYRQDPGQGLRLIYYSQIVNDFQKGDIAEGYSVSREKKESFPLTVTSAQKNPTAFYLCASSIAGTSGQDTQYFGPGTRLTVL.

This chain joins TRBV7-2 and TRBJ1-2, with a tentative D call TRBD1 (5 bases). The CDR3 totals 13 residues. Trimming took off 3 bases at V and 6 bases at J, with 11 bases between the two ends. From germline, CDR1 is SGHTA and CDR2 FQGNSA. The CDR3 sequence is CASSFWAGHGYTF. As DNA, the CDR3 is TGTGCCAGCAGCTTCTGGGCAGGGCATGGCTACACCTTC.

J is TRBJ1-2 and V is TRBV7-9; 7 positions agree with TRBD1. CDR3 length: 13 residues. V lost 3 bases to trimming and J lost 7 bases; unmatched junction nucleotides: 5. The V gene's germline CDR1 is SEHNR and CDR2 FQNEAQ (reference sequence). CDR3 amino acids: CASSFGTDGGYTF. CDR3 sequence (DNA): TGTGCCAGCAGCTTCGGGACAGACGGTGGCTACACCTTC. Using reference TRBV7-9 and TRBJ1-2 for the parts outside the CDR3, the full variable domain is DTGVSQNPRHKITKRGQNVTFRCDPISEHNRLYWYRQTLGQGPEFLTYFQNEAQLEKSRLLSDRFSAERPKGSFSTLEIQRTEQGDSAMYLCASSFGTDGGYTFGSGTRLTVV.

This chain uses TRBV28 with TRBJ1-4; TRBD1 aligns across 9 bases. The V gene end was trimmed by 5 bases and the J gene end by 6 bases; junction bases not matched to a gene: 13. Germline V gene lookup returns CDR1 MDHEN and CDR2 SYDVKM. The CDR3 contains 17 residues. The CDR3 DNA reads TGTGCCAGCAGTCTGCGCACTCGGACAGGGGAGGATGAAAAACTGTTTTTT. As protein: CASSLRTRTGEDEKLFF. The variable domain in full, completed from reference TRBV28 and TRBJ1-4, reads DVKVTQSSRYLVKRTGEKVFLECVQDMDHENMFWYRQDPGLGLRLIYFSYDVKMKEKGDIPEGYSVSREKKERFSLILESASTNQTSMYLCASSLRTRTGEDEKLFFGSGTQLSVL.

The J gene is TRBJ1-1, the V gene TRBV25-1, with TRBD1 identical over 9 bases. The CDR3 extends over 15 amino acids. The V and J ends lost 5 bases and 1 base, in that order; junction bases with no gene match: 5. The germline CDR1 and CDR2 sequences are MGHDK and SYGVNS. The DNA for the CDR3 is TGTGCCAGCAGTACGCCGGGACAGGGGAACACTGAAGCTTTCTTT. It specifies CASSTPGQGNTEAFF.

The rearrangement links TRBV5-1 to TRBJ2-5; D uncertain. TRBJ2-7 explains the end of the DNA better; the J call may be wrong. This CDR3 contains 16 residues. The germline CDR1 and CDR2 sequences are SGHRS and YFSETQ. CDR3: CASSPILTSSSYEQYF. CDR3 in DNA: TGCGCCAGCAGCCCCATTCTCACTTCAAGCTCCTACGAGCAGTACTTC.

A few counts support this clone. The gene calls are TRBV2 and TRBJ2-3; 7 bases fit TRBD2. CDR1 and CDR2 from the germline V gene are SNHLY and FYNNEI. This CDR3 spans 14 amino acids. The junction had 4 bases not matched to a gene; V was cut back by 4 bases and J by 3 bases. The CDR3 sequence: CASSATSRTDTQYF. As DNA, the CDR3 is TGTGCCAGCAGTGCGACTAGCAGGACAGATACGCAGTATTTT.

The CDR3 sequence is CASSRTDSVYGYTF. The CDR3 DNA follows: TGTGCCAGCAGTCGAACGGACAGCGTCTATGGCTACACCTTC. The chain combines TRBV5-6 with TRBJ1-2; TRBD1 is a possible D gene (6 bases). CDR1 is SGHDT, CDR2 YYEEEE, per germline. The CDR3 length is 14 residues. V lost 5 bases and J 4 bases, leaving 15 bases between the germline ends.

The DNA for the CDR3 is TGTGCCAGCAGTACGATGGGGCGAGTGGATGAGCAGTTCTTC. Translating gives CASSTMGRVDEQFF. The rearrangement uses TRBV6-1 and TRBJ2-1, with D maybe TRBD1 (5 bases). The CDR3 sequence is 14 residues long. Germline V lookup: CDR1 MNHNS, CDR2 SASEGT. V was pared by 5 bases and J by 8 bases, with 16 bases between.

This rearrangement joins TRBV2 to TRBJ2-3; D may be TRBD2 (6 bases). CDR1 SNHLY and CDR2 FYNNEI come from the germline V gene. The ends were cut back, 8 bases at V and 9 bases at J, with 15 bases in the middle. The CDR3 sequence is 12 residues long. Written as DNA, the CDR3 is TGTGCCAGCCATAGCGGCCTCGGGACGCAGTATTTT. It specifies CASHSGLGTQYF.

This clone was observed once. The CDR3: CASSPQGLLVATNEKLFF. The CDR3 bases are TGTGCCAGCAGTCCCCAGGGCCTTCTAGTTGCAACTAATGAAAAACTGTTTTTT. The rearrangement uses TRBV28 and TRBJ1-4; TRBD1 might be the D (5 bases). CDR3 size: 18 residues. Trimming left V 5 bases short and J 0 bases short, with 19 bases between. Germline values: CDR1 MDHEN, CDR2 SYDVKM.

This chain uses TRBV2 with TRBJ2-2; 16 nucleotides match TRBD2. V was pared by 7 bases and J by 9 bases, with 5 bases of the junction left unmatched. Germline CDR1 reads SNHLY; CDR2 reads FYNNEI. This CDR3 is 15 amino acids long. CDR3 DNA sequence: TGTGCCAGCACCCCGGGACTAGCGGGGGGGCGGGAGCTGTTTTTT. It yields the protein CASTPGLAGGRELFF.

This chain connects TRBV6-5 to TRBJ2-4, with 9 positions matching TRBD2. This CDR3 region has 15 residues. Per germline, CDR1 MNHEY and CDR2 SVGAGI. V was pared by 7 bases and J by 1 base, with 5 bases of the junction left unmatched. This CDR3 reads CASTESGGAKNIQYF. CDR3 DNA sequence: TGTGCCAGCACCGAAAGCGGGGGGGCCAAAAACATTCAGTACTTC.